The 28 T cell receptor beta chains below were found in one sample sequenced in a study of T cells expressing NK-cell markers. TCRdb reanalyzed the 5' RACE reads, giving one entry per CDR3 protein sequence and no DNA. This sample's clone table lists 400,000 or so distinct CDR3 sequences. The material sequenced was blood T cells: a sorted CD56 or NKG2C T cell subset, CD4+ or CD8+ T cells, or bulk PBMC T cells (not recorded which). All receptors derive from a woman between 45 and 60 years old in good health.

This rearrangement joins TRBV11-3 to TRBJ2-3; TCRdb selects TRBD1, and the lack of DNA leaves this call unchecked. In germline, CDR1 is SGHNT, CDR2 YENEEA. The CDR3 has 16 residues. The CDR3 sequence is CASSLGQGMGTDTQYF.

This chain connects TRBV7-8 to TRBJ2-2; as DNA is missing, the TRBD2 call by TCRdb cannot be tested. Germline loops: CDR1 SGHVS, CDR2 FQNEAQ. The CDR3 totals 16 residues. This CDR3 is CASSSRLAGVQGELFF.

This chain joins TRBV20-1 and TRBJ1-6; TCRdb picks TRBD1, but there is no DNA to check that call. This CDR3 comprises 16 residues. From germline, CDR1 is DFQATT and CDR2 SNEGSKA (reference sequence). CDR3 residues: CSALPIQGASHSPLHF.

The chain employs TRBV27 and TRBJ2-2; TCRdb reports TRBD1, a call that lacks DNA to check it against. Germline values: CDR1 MNHEY, CDR2 SMNVEV (reference sequence). This CDR3 contains 21 residues. CDR3 protein: CASSLLKNTKKMAGDTGELFF.

This chain joins TRBV20-1 and TRBJ1-5; TCRdb's D gene call, TRBD1, goes unchecked for lack of DNA. This CDR3 is 14 amino acids long. Per the germline V gene, CDR1 is DFQATT and CDR2 is SNEGSKA (reference sequence). This CDR3 reads CSASSGRPSQPQHF.

The chain links TRBV12-3 or TRBV12-4 to TRBJ1-1. This CDR3 is built from 13 residues. This chain's CDR3 is CASSHPPLGRAFF.

V and J are TRBV29-1 and TRBJ2-1; TCRdb's assignment of TRBD1 cannot be checked, as there is no DNA. The germline V gene encodes CDR1 SQVTM and CDR2 ANQGSEA. The CDR3 runs 11 residues. The CDR3 here is CSYKGDNEQFF.

The chain combines TRBV5-6 with TRBJ2-2; TCRdb lists TRBD1, though no DNA is available to test this call. The CDR3 consists of 15 residues. Germline CDR1 reads SGHDT; CDR2 reads YYEEEE. The CDR3 loop reads CASRTGGPNTGELFF. The complete variable domain, with remaining parts taken from reference TRBV5-6 and TRBJ2-2, reads DAGVTQSPTHLIKTRGQQVTLRCSPKSGHDTVSWYQQALGQGPQFIFQYYEEEERQRGNFPDRFSGHQFPNYSSELNVNALLLGDSALYLCASRTGGPNTGELFFGEGSRLTVL.

The V and J genes are TRBV6-6 and TRBJ2-3; TCRdb reports TRBD2, a call that lacks DNA to check it against. The germline gives CDR1 MNHNY, CDR2 SVGAGI (reference sequence). The CDR3 runs 17 residues. Here the CDR3 reads CASSYEASGASTDTQYF.

The chain uses TRBV3-1 and TRBJ2-3. Germline CDR1 is LGHDT and CDR2 is YNNKEL (reference sequence). The length of the CDR3 is 15 residues. CDR3 residues: CASSQDDGGTDTQYF.

This sequence joins TRBV12-3 or TRBV12-4 and TRBJ2-2; TCRdb proposes TRBD1, but this gene call is untestable without DNA. The CDR3 spans 17 residues. CDR3 sequence reads: CASSLAQGQQNTGELFF.

The chain couples TRBV20-1 to TRBJ2-1; TCRdb outputs TRBD2, but without DNA this stays unchecked. The CDR3 sequence is 18 residues long. CDR1 is DFQATT, CDR2 SNEGSKA, per germline (reference sequence). The CDR3 here is CSARGASGQPYSYNEQFF.

V and J are TRBV24-1 and TRBJ2-3; TCRdb returns TRBD2, unconfirmable since there is no DNA. Germline CDR1 and CDR2: KGHDR and SFDVKD. The CDR3 runs 19 residues. CDR3 residues: CATSDLPTVDGRTTDTQYF.

The rearrangement uses TRBV4-1 and TRBJ1-3; TCRdb proposes TRBD1, but this gene call is untestable without DNA. Germline V gives CDR1 MGHRA, CDR2 YSYEKL. The CDR3 contains 19 residues. The CDR3: CASSQGLLVQGSSGNTIYF.

The chain uses TRBV2 and TRBJ2-1; TCRdb outputs TRBD2, but without DNA this stays unchecked. CDR1 is SNHLY, CDR2 FYNNEI, per germline. This CDR3 has 14 residues. CDR3 residues: CASKLASSKWEQFF. Drawing the rest from reference TRBV2 and TRBJ2-1, the complete variable domain is EPEVTQTPSHQVTQMGQEVILRCVPISNHLYFYWYRQILGQKVEFLVSFYNNEISEKSEIFDDQFSVERPDGSNFTLKIRSTKLEDSAMYFCASKLASSKWEQFFGPGTRLTVL.

The chain uses TRBV25-1 and TRBJ1-2. CDR3 length: 14 residues. Germline lookup yields CDR1 MGHDK and CDR2 SYGVNS. The CDR3 sequence: CASSESGGYYGYTF.

This sequence joins TRBV12-3 or TRBV12-4 and TRBJ1-5; the TCRdb call, TRBD1, lacks DNA for checking. There are 14 residues in the CDR3. CDR3 region: CASSQQVAQAPQHF.

This chain joins TRBV20-1 and TRBJ2-3. Per germline, CDR1 DFQATT and CDR2 SNEGSKA (reference sequence). The CDR3 is 16 amino acids. The chain's CDR3 is CSARDKTVARTDTQYF.

The V gene is TRBV28, the J gene TRBJ2-3; the TCRdb D gene call, TRBD1, has no DNA to confirm it. The CDR3 contains 13 residues. Per germline, CDR1 MDHEN and CDR2 SYDVKM. The CDR3 loop reads CASSPWDTSTQYF.

The chain employs TRBV24-1 and TRBJ2-2. Germline V gene data show CDR1 as KGHDR and CDR2 as SFDVKD. This CDR3 contains 14 residues. The CDR3 loop is CATSEQTNTGELFF.

The J gene is TRBJ1-1, the V gene TRBV15; TCRdb indicates TRBD1, and absent DNA this call remains unverified. Germline loops: CDR1 LNHNV, CDR2 YYDKDF (reference sequence). This CDR3 contains 17 residues. CDR3 residues: CATSSNRVVGGKTEAFF.

The chain couples TRBV18 to TRBJ2-1; TCRdb returns TRBD1, unconfirmable since there is no DNA. CDR3 length: 15 amino acids. Germline CDR1 and CDR2: KGHSH and LQKENI. CDR3 sequence reads: CASSPNRVERNEQFF.

The CDR3 is CASSRISGLPNEQFF. The chain is built from TRBV2 and TRBJ2-1; TCRdb's D call, TRBD2, is unchecked because there is no DNA. This CDR3 spans 15 amino acids. The germline CDR1 and CDR2 sequences are SNHLY and FYNNEI.

The chain recombines TRBV4-1 with TRBJ2-6; no DNA is available, so the TRBD1 call from TCRdb remains unchecked. The CDR3 covers 15 residues. The germline V gene has CDR1 MGHRA and CDR2 YSYEKL. The CDR3 sequence: CASSHTGTGANVLTF.

This rearrangement joins TRBV25-1 to TRBJ2-1. Looked up from germline, CDR1 is MGHDK and CDR2 is SYGVNS. This CDR3 region has 13 residues. Here the CDR3 reads CASSEDWGNEQFF.

The genes are TRBV5-1 and TRBJ2-1; TCRdb's assignment of TRBD2 cannot be checked, as there is no DNA. Germline loops: CDR1 SGHRS, CDR2 YFSETQ. This CDR3 region has 15 residues. CDR3 region: CASSRGTSWDNEQFF.

This rearrangement joins TRBV5-1 to TRBJ2-5; TCRdb names TRBD1, which stays unverified in the absence of DNA. The CDR3 runs 16 residues. Looked up from germline, CDR1 is SGHRS and CDR2 is YFSETQ. CDR3 residues: CASSLRGQGLQETQYF.

The chain is built from TRBV29-1 and TRBJ1-2; TCRdb designates TRBD1, a call that cannot be tested without DNA. The CDR3 loop spans 13 amino acids. Germline V CDR1 and CDR2: SQVTM, ANQGSEA. CDR3: CSVGGQANYGYTF. The variable domain in full, completed from reference TRBV29-1 and TRBJ1-2, reads SAVISQKPSRDICQRGTSLTIQCQVDSQVTMMFWYRQQPGQSLTLIATANQGSEATYESGFVIDKFPISRPNLTFSTLTVSNMSPEDSSIYLCSVGGQANYGYTFGSGTRLTVV.